Below are 28 T cell receptor beta chains sequenced from a single sample in a study of cytomegalovirus exposure and HLA in healthy donors. PCR involved 60 Vbeta and 13 Jbeta primers. The data were produced by immunoSEQ multiplex PCR, yet TCRdb's version contains in-frame clones alone and is incomplete. Of about 140,000 clones in the sample, more than 75% were seen once. Sequencing input: PBMCs. The receptors were sampled from a man aged 18 to 30 in good health and CMV-seropositive.

The rearrangement joins TRBV7-9 to TRBJ1-1; TRBD1 might be the D (6 bases). Trimming shortened V by 1 base and J by 5 bases, and 14 bases separated the two germline ends. CDR1 and CDR2 from the germline V gene are SEHNR and FQNEAQ (reference sequence). This CDR3 has 15 amino acids. The DNA of the CDR3 is TGTGCCAGCAGCTTAGTTGGGGGCGGGGGTACTGAAGCTTTCTTT. Amino acid sequence: CASSLVGGGGTEAFF. Looking up the rest from reference TRBV7-9 and TRBJ1-1 gives the full variable domain: DTGVSQNPRHKITKRGQNVTFRCDPISEHNRLYWYRQTLGQGPEFLTYFQNEAQLEKSRLLSDRFSAERPKGSFSTLEIQRTEQGDSAMYLCASSLVGGGGTEAFFGQGTRLTVV.

This clone was counted between two and nine times. The chain uses TRBV2 and TRBJ2-1; TRBD2 matches at 7 bases. The length of the CDR3 is 14 residues. The germline gives CDR1 SNHLY, CDR2 FYNNEI. V lost 5 bases and J lost 6; bases outside the gene matches: 7. CDR3 in amino acids: CASSIAGTINEQFF. CDR3 in DNA: TGTGCCAGCAGTATAGCGGGTACGATCAATGAGCAGTTCTTC.

This clone was observed once. This rearrangement joins TRBV4-2 to TRBJ2-5; 7 bases map to TRBD2. The assigned J gene may be wrong: the sequence end matches TRBJ2-7 better. This CDR3 has 17 residues. Germline CDR1 reads LGHNA; CDR2 reads YNFKEQ. This CDR3 reads CASSQDLNGRSSYEQYF. The CDR3 DNA sequence: TGTGCCAGCAGCCAAGATCTCAACGGGAGGAGCTCCTACGAGCAGTACTTC.

The rearrangement links TRBV28 to TRBJ1-5; maybe TRBD1 (6 bases). This CDR3 is 17 amino acids long. Trimming shortened V by 7 bases and J by 5 bases, and 24 bases separated the two germline ends. Germline V gene lookup returns CDR1 MDHEN and CDR2 SYDVKM. CDR3 sequence reads: CASTTAFGGAGDQPQHF. CDR3 coding DNA: TGTGCCAGCACTACCGCGTTTGGGGGCGCGGGTGATCAGCCCCAGCATTTT.

The chain links TRBV5-1 to TRBJ1-2; possibly TRBD1 for D (6 bases). The ends were cut back, 0 bases at V and 1 base at J, with 25 bases in the middle. The CDR3 is made up of 20 amino acids. CDR1 is SGHRS, CDR2 YFSETQ, per germline. The CDR3 reads CASSLVTSMTGKKFNYGYTF. The CDR3 DNA is TGCGCCAGCAGCTTGGTTACCAGTATGACAGGAAAGAAATTTAACTATGGCTACACCTTC.

This chain joins TRBV4-2 and TRBJ2-3, with D possibly being TRBD1 (5 bases). In germline, CDR1 is LGHNA, CDR2 YNFKEQ. The CDR3 loop spans 16 amino acids. Trimming shortened V by 4 bases and J by 2 bases, and 16 bases separated the two germline ends. DNA of the CDR3: TGTGCCAGCAGCCCCCATGGTAAGGGGATCACAGATACGCAGTATTTT. This sequence encodes CASSPHGKGITDTQYF.

The sample holds a few counts of this clone. This chain uses TRBV5-1 with TRBJ2-3; D gene uncertain. V gave up 0 bases and J gave up 2 bases, with 13 bases separating them. Germline-derived CDR1 and CDR2 are SGHRS and YFSETQ. The CDR3 covers 16 residues. CDR3 amino acids: CASSLGNTKNTDTQYF. CDR3 nucleotide sequence: TGCGCCAGCAGCTTGGGAAATACAAAAAACACAGATACGCAGTATTTT.

This chain links TRBV6-1 with TRBJ2-7; no clear D gene. Trimming took 4 bases from V and 0 from J, leaving 10 bases between them. CDR1 and CDR2 (germline): MNHNS, SASEGT. The CDR3 extends over 14 amino acids. CDR3 bases: TGTGCCAGCAGTGCCGACAATATCTCCTACGAGCAGTACTTC. Translating gives CASSADNISYEQYF.

The chain links TRBV7-6 to TRBJ2-1; 13 bases match TRBD2. Per germline, CDR1 SGHVS and CDR2 FNYEAQ. V was clipped by 5 bases and J by 8 bases; unmatched bases: 9. There are 16 residues in the CDR3. CDR3 coding DNA: TGTGCCAGCAGCCCGCGGACTAGCGGGAGTAGCGATGAGCAGTTCTTC. Encoded protein: CASSPRTSGSSDEQFF.

This clone was seen only a few times. V and J are TRBV11-2 and TRBJ1-1; D remains ambiguous. V lost 8 bases, J lost 0 bases, and 7 bases lay in between. This CDR3 contains 12 residues. Per germline, CDR1 SGHAT and CDR2 FQNNGV. The CDR3 DNA sequence: TGTGCCAGCGCAACATTGAACACTGAAGCTTTCTTT. Translated, it gives CASATLNTEAFF. The whole variable domain, filled in from reference TRBV11-2 and TRBJ1-1, reads EAGVAQSPRYKIIEKRQSVAFWCNPISGHATLYWYQQILGQGPKLLIQFQNNGVVDDSQLPKDRFSAERLKGVDSTLKIQPAKLEDSAVYLCASATLNTEAFFGQGTRLTVV.

V usage is TRBV15 and J usage is TRBJ1-1, with D perhaps matching TRBD1 (5 bases). The CDR3 consists of 14 residues. The V gene's germline CDR1 is LNHNV and CDR2 YYDKDF (reference sequence). V shed 3 bases and J shed 8 bases, with 16 bases lying between them. The CDR3 bases are TGTGCCACCAGCAGGCTCCCAGGGAGGGAGGAAGCTTTCTTT. Amino acid sequence: CATSRLPGREEAFF.

The chain employs TRBV6-1 and TRBJ1-1, with 8 bases aligning to TRBD1. Germline V gene sequence: CDR1 MNHNS, CDR2 SASEGT. The CDR3 runs to 15 residues. Trimming at V came to 0 bases and at J to 1 base, leaving 1 base not matched to a gene. CDR3 sequence reads: CASSEAGTGNTEAFF. The CDR3 DNA reads TGTGCCAGCAGTGAAGCGGGGACAGGGAACACTGAAGCTTTCTTT.

V and J are TRBV6-5 and TRBJ2-5, with 11 bases matching TRBD2. V lost 2 bases, J lost 1 base, and 3 bases stayed unmatched. Germline V CDR1 and CDR2: MNHEY, SVGAGI. The CDR3 contains 16 residues. DNA for the CDR3: TGTGCCAGCAGTTACCGGACTAGCGGGCTCCAAGAGACCCAGTACTTC. Translating it yields CASSYRTSGLQETQYF.

This chain connects TRBV10-2 to TRBJ1-5; D perhaps matches TRBD1 (6 bases). V lost 0 bases, J lost 3 bases, and 15 bases lay in between. CDR3 length equals 17 residues. Germline CDR1 WSHSY, CDR2 SAAADI. CDR3 bases: TGCGCCAGCAGTGAGTCACTGGGGGCAGGGACCAATCAGCCCCAGCATTTT. This encodes CASSESLGAGTNQPQHF.

This clone was seen just once. The chain couples TRBV9 to TRBJ1-2; D not resolved. Germline loops: CDR1 SGDLS, CDR2 YYNGEE. The length of the CDR3 is 12 residues. V dropped 3 bases and J dropped 4 bases, with 7 bases sitting between them. The CDR3 loop reads CASSGEGYGYTF. CDR3 coding DNA: TGTGCCAGCAGCGGGGAGGGCTATGGCTACACCTTC.

The chain couples TRBV10-3 to TRBJ1-1; 7 nucleotides agree with TRBD1. This CDR3 region has 14 residues. J lost 1 base, V lost 3 bases, and 2 bases had no gene match. CDR1 is ENHRY and CDR2 is SYGVKD in the germline V gene. CDR3 nucleotide sequence: TGTGCCATCAGTGAACAGGGGAGGAACACTGAAGCTTTCTTT. Amino acids: CAISEQGRNTEAFF.

The genes are TRBV5-1 and TRBJ2-1, with D possibly being TRBD1 (5 bases). The CDR3 loop spans 15 amino acids. V lost 5 bases to trimming and J lost 0 bases, with 12 bases between them. Germline V gives CDR1 SGHRS, CDR2 YFSETQ. For the CDR3, the DNA is TGCGCCAGCAGACAGGCAGGAAGCTCCTACAATGAGCAGTTCTTC. Its protein is CASRQAGSSYNEQFF.

The chain employs TRBV2 and TRBJ2-3; 11 nucleotides align to TRBD2. J lost 4 bases, V lost 6 bases, and 6 bases had no gene match. The CDR3 extends over 15 amino acids. CDR1 and CDR2 from the germline V gene are SNHLY and FYNNEI. The CDR3 protein is CASRVLAGVADTQYF. The DNA of the CDR3 is TGTGCCAGCAGAGTACTAGCGGGAGTAGCAGATACGCAGTATTTT.

The chain links TRBV11-2 to TRBJ1-2, with D possibly TRBD1 on 6 matching bases. The CDR3 covers 16 residues. The germline V gene has CDR1 SGHAT and CDR2 FQNNGV. The V end was cut by 5 bases, the J end by 3 bases, with 19 bases between. The CDR3 coding sequence is TGTGCCAGCAGCCCTGCCGGGCAGGGGTTTCACTATGGCTACACCTTC. Translating it yields CASSPAGQGFHYGYTF.

This sequence joins TRBV9 and TRBJ1-3; TRBD1 is a possible D gene (5 bases). In germline, CDR1 is SGDLS, CDR2 YYNGEE. The CDR3 sequence is 15 residues long. With 1 base removed from V and 4 bases from J, the gap between germline ends came to 12 bases. CDR3 in DNA: TGTGCCAGCAGCGTAAGCGGGGCGCCGGGAAACACCATATATTTT. It is translated as CASSVSGAPGNTIYF. The whole variable domain, remainder taken from reference TRBV9 and TRBJ1-3, is DSGVTQTPKHLITATGQRVTLRCSPRSGDLSVYWYQQSLDQGLQFLIQYYNGEERAKGNILERFSAQQFPDLHSELNLSSLELGDSALYFCASSVSGAPGNTIYFGEGSWLTVV.

The genes are TRBV21-1 and TRBJ1-5. TRBV21-1 is designated a pseudogene. The CDR3 is 14 amino acids. The DNA of the CDR3 is TGTGCCAGCAGCAAAGCCCGGTTCAATCAGCCCCAGCATTTT. Translated, it gives CASSKARFNQPQHF.

V usage is TRBV28 and J usage is TRBJ1-2; 9 bases are a match to TRBD1. This CDR3 contains 15 residues. Germline V gene data show CDR1 as MDHEN and CDR2 as SYDVKM. V gave up 5 bases and J gave up 14 bases; unmatched junction bases: 18. The CDR3 sequence is CASSPSPGTGNFITF. As DNA, the CDR3 is TGTGCCAGCAGTCCGAGCCCTGGGACAGGGAACTTTATAACCTTC.

This clone was seen a few times. The V and J genes are TRBV14 and TRBJ2-1; 13 bases match TRBD2. Trimming removed 3 bases from V and 10 bases from J; junction bases left unmatched: 3. Looked up from germline, CDR1 is SGHDN and CDR2 is FVKESK. The CDR3 covers 14 residues. CDR3 sequence reads: CASSQLLAGGEQFF. For the CDR3, the DNA is TGTGCCAGCAGCCAGTTACTAGCGGGAGGGGAGCAGTTCTTC.

J is TRBJ2-7 and V is TRBV10-3; TRBD1 agrees at 7 bases. The V gene end was trimmed by 4 bases and the J gene end by 2 bases; junction bases not matched to a gene: 5. CDR3 length equals 14 residues. CDR1 and CDR2 from the germline V gene are ENHRY and SYGVKD. DNA for the CDR3: TGTGCCATCAGTGGCTACAGGGGAACCTACGAGCAGTACTTC. It yields the protein CAISGYRGTYEQYF.

As to this clone: Different DNA sequences within this sample yield the same CDR3. The gene calls are TRBV27 and TRBJ1-1, with D hard to call. The germline gives CDR1 MNHEY, CDR2 SMNVEV (reference sequence). The CDR3 sequence is 15 residues long. Trimming cost V 6 bases and J 5 bases, with 19 bases left between them. As DNA, the CDR3 is TGTGCCAGCAGCCTCGCCCCACGGTCAGGTACTGAAGCTTTCTTT. Its translation: CASSLAPRSGTEAFF.

The V call is TRBV30, the J call TRBJ1-1, with unresolved D. Germline V lookup: CDR1 GTSNPN, CDR2 SVGIG (reference sequence). There are 13 residues in the CDR3. As DNA, the CDR3 is TGTGCTCGAGCAAACCCAACGGGCACTGAAGCTTTCTTT. Translation gives CARANPTGTEAFF.

The rearrangement links TRBV14 to TRBJ2-7; D is perhaps TRBD2 (5 bases). The CDR3 is 15 residues long. Trimming shortened V by 0 bases and J by 5 bases, and 14 bases separated the two germline ends. Germline assignment: CDR1 SGHDN and CDR2 FVKESK. The CDR3 nucleotides read TGTGCCAGCAGCCAAGATAGCGACACCAGGCACGAGCAGTACTTC. It is translated as CASSQDSDTRHEQYF.

This chain links TRBV28 with TRBJ2-7; TRBD1 aligns across 10 bases. This CDR3 has 15 amino acids. J gave up 3 bases and V 8 bases, and 10 bases lay outside the gene matches. Germline values: CDR1 MDHEN, CDR2 SYDVKM. CDR3 nucleotides: TGTGCCAGCGGGTTCGTCGGGACAGGGGACTACGAGCAGTACTTC. This translates into CASGFVGTGDYEQYF.